The clone carrying this T cell receptor beta chain was counted a few times. This CDR3 has 14 amino acids. Trimming removed 2 bases from V and 5 bases from J, with 12 bases in between. Germline CDR1 is GTSNPN and CDR2 is SVGIG (reference sequence). The sample comes from a study of T cells in Graves' hyperthyroidism and ophthalmopathy. Amplification targeted TCR beta CDR3 regions from RNA transcripts. The TCR CDR3 was amplified in a first-round RT-PCR using the HTBI primer set. TCRdb processed the multiplex PCR reads anew with MiXCR; each CDR3 protein has one entry. The table includes around 760,000 distinct CDR3 sequences, approximately 40% detected once.

The sequencing sample was made of blood. This clonotype originated in a woman between 35 and 50 years old with Graves' hyperthyroidism. J is TRBJ1-4 and V is TRBV30; D is unresolved. The CDR3 loop is CAWSLELRNEKLFF. The CDR3 bases are TGTGCCTGGAGTTTGGAACTACGAAATGAAAAACTGTTTTTT.